These 3 T cell receptor beta chains were sequenced from one sample in a study of T cell responses to AZD1222 COVID-19 vaccine (dated by TCRdb to 2020 to 2023). The time point label of this sample denotes: baseline before first vaccination. What the treatment or condition label conveys for this sample: meningococcal conjugate vaccine given as trial control. Receptor amplification or capture employed the immunoSEQ multiplex PCR assay. TCRdb stores this immuneACCESS table with in-frame sequences only. Part of the clones is absent; in the studies checked, under half of the shortfall reflects unresolved V genes, and no reason is known for the rest. The sample has roughly 85,000 clones on record, approximately 91% of them singletons. More than 5% of the sample belongs to the ten largest clones. This sample comprised peripheral blood, obtained on day 0 of MenACWY control vaccination. These receptors originate from an adult in good health.

This chain links TRBV5-6 with TRBJ1-3, with 9 nucleotides matching TRBD1. The ends lost 0 bases at V and 4 bases at J; junction bases unmatched: 5. The CDR3 runs to 16 residues. Germline V gene lookup returns CDR1 SGHDT and CDR2 YYEEEE. The DNA of the CDR3 is TGTGCCAGCAGCTTGGGCCCCGACAGGGGGGGAAACACCATATATTTT. As protein: CASSLGPDRGGNTIYF.

The rearrangement uses TRBV30 and TRBJ1-2; D gene unclear. The germline gives CDR1 GTSNPN, CDR2 SVGIG (reference sequence). The V gene lost 6 bases and the J gene lost 2 bases, with 16 bases spanning the gap. The CDR3 has 14 residues. CDR3 protein: CACTSKEGNYGYTF. CDR3 coding DNA: TGTGCCTGTACCTCTAAGGAGGGCAACTATGGCTACACCTTC.

This clone occurred once. The chain recombines TRBV6-5 with TRBJ1-2; D call uncertain. This CDR3 is 11 amino acids long. Trimming removed 6 bases from V and 6 bases from J, with 8 bases in between. CDR1 and CDR2 from the germline V gene are MNHEY and SVGAGI. The CDR3 DNA reads TGTGCCAGCAGCCTCTTGAATGGCTACACCTTC. It specifies CASSLLNGYTF.